This is a list of T cell receptor beta chains from one sample in a study of T-cell reconstitution after alpha-beta-depleted transplantation in children. One entry per CDR3 protein results from TCRdb running MiXCR on the PCR reads. The table includes about 900,000 distinct CDR3 sequences, about 29% detected once. The sequenced sample was PBMCs, mostly from graft donor cells, obtained 360 days after TCRalphabeta/CD19-depleted stem cell transplant. Receptors originate from a boy in the first two years of life who had a stem cell transplant for SCID, so the T cells may come from the graft donor. The conserved cysteine and the conserved F or W are not part of the CDR3 here. The order of the fields is D gene, J gene, V gene, clone size, CDR3 protein. D genes are given only for firm matches. Size tells how often a clone was seen (once, few, many) or the class of an expanded clone, and some rows leave it out.

TRBD2 TRBJ2-3 TRBV7-3 . ASSPRLAGGATDTQY
. TRBJ1-6 TRBV12-3/TRBV12-4 few ASSLGNYNSPLH
. TRBJ1-1 TRBV20-1 . SARANPGPHLSTEAF
. TRBJ1-4 TRBV5-4 . ASSRGEGEKLF
. TRBJ1-6 TRBV5-1 . ASSLEPQQSSPLH
TRBD1 TRBJ2-7 TRBV12-3/TRBV12-4 few ASSRPRGRFNEQY
. TRBJ2-3 TRBV21-1 . ASSKVPGGTDTQY
. TRBJ2-7 TRBV9 few ASSARPSYEQY
TRBD2 TRBJ2-5 TRBV5-6 few ASSSGLVGETQY
TRBD1 TRBJ1-2 TRBV2 few ASSGDRGEYYGYT
. TRBJ2-6 TRBV6-1 few ASRTGGSGANVLT
TRBD1 TRBJ1-1 TRBV20-1 few SARDREAF
. TRBJ2-7 TRBV7-2 . ASSFGRDGYEQY
TRBD2 TRBJ2-1 TRBV5-1 . ASSPSGLAGHNEQF
. TRBJ1-5 TRBV4-1 . ASSQGPLHNQPQH
. TRBJ2-7 TRBV5-5 . ASSLVTGNEQY
. TRBJ1-6 TRBV9 few ASSAGEGGSPLH
. TRBJ2-5 TRBV5-6 few ASSFHGGFQETQY
. TRBJ2-3 TRBV27 . ASSFPSGTQY
. TRBJ2-7 TRBV10-2 few ASSESGVLLYEQY
TRBD1 TRBJ2-5 TRBV5-1 once ASSRGQRPEQTQY
TRBD2 TRBJ2-1 TRBV7-9 . ASRPSLAGANNEQF
. TRBJ2-7 TRBV28 . ASRQRGAWTYEQY
. TRBJ2-3 TRBV20-1 . SAPPRLGVKDTQY
. TRBJ2-1 TRBV6-1 . ASSDRATYNEQF
TRBD1 TRBJ2-5 TRBV5-5 . ASSLGRGDRVGETQY
TRBD1 TRBJ1-4 TRBV12-3/TRBV12-4 . ASSPGTGYGEKLF
TRBD2 TRBJ2-3 TRBV29-1 few SVRGGEGTDTQY
. TRBJ1-3 TRBV6-2/TRBV6-3 . ASSPHSSSGNTIY
. TRBJ1-3 TRBV7-2 . ASSLTAGPGNTIY
. TRBJ1-5 TRBV12-3/TRBV12-4 . ASSSLDQPQH
. TRBJ2-4 TRBV7-9 few ASSLPRVAAKNIQY
TRBD1 TRBJ1-1 TRBV6-1 . ASRPRQGSSDTEAF
. TRBJ1-5 TRBV20-1 many SARDHGTNQPQH
. TRBJ2-1 TRBV5-5 few ASSFVSEYEQF
TRBD2 TRBJ2-5 TRBV7-2 few ASSLILWDYEQETQY
TRBD2 TRBJ2-4 TRBV7-9 few ASSLAAGVAKNIQY
. TRBJ2-1 TRBV19 . ASSRGAGMPYNEQF
TRBD1 TRBJ2-3 TRBV7-9 . ASSLEGQGRTDTQY
TRBD1 TRBJ2-7 TRBV12-3/TRBV12-4 . ASSRTAGTGEGEQY
TRBD2 TRBJ2-1 TRBV7-2 . ASSSRLAGGYEQF
TRBD2 TRBJ2-2 TRBV4-3 few ASSQLAGGTGELF
. TRBJ2-3 TRBV5-1 many ASSLAGLLTDTQY
TRBD1 TRBJ2-1 TRBV5-1 few ASSAIPGQGRDEQF
. TRBJ1-3 TRBV4-3 few ASSQGLGLLAGNTIY
. TRBJ2-3 TRBV10-3 . AISLGAASTDTQY
. TRBJ2-3 TRBV20-1 few SAGTVNTDTQY
. TRBJ2-1 TRBV6-5 . ASRLQLSSYNEQF
. TRBJ2-7 TRBV12-3/TRBV12-4 . ASSWTEYEQY
. TRBJ2-4 TRBV5-1 . ASSLVGHLAKNIQY